The 4 T cell receptor beta chains listed next were all sequenced from one sample in a study of blood T cell repertoires in COVID-19. The table came from immunoSEQ multiplex PCR; TCRdb's copy has only in-frame clones and leaves some out. The table records roughly 230,000 clones, approximately 85% of them present only once. The sequenced material came from peripheral blood. These receptors were taken from a man over 45 with COVID-19, enrolled during active disease.

This chain connects TRBV9 to TRBJ1-2; D perhaps matches TRBD1 (6 bases). Germline lookup yields CDR1 SGDLS and CDR2 YYNGEE. The CDR3 length is 18 residues. With 0 bases removed from V and 5 bases from J, the gap between germline ends came to 23 bases. CDR3 DNA sequence: TGTGCCAGCAGCGTAGAGTCCGGCAGGGGATCACTTGGATATGGCTACACCTTC. Encoded protein: CASSVESGRGSLGYGYTF.

This chain joins TRBV19 and TRBJ1-5; D ambiguous. The germline V gene has CDR1 LNHDA and CDR2 SQIVND (reference sequence). The ends were cut back, 4 bases at V and 5 bases at J, with 9 bases in the middle. The CDR3 is 13 residues long. The CDR3 sequence: CASSTGEDQPQHF. The CDR3 region has the DNA TGTGCCAGTAGTACCGGGGAGGATCAGCCCCAGCATTTT.

The chain couples TRBV4-2 to TRBJ2-2; 9 nucleotides align to TRBD1. The V segment lost 4 bases and the J segment 6 bases; nucleotides outside the gene matches: 27. The CDR3 covers 22 residues. CDR1 is LGHNA, CDR2 YNFKEQ, per germline. The CDR3 DNA is TGTGCCAGCAGCCCCCGGCCGGGGACAGGGACCTCTTTGGTTGACATACCCGGGGAGCTGTTTTTT. Amino acid sequence: CASSPRPGTGTSLVDIPGELFF.

This chain links TRBV11-3 with TRBJ1-3, with 8 bases identical to TRBD1. The CDR3 contains 15 residues. V shed 2 bases and J 1 base; nucleotides not matched to a gene: 1. Germline CDR1 and CDR2: SGHNT and YENEEA. CDR3 protein: CASSLRTGSGNTIYF. The DNA of the CDR3 is TGTGCCAGCAGCTTAAGGACAGGGTCTGGAAACACCATATATTTT.